The rows below give T cell receptor beta chains drawn from one sample of a study of early T cells in non-severe SARS-CoV-2 infection. From the 5' RACE reads, TCRdb called clonotypes with MiXCR, one entry per CDR3 protein. The sample yields under 95,000 distinct CDR3 sequences, 12% seen once. The material sequenced was whole blood. Source of these receptors: an adult who was a healthcare worker with PCR-confirmed SARS-CoV-2 infection or an uninfected control (not recorded which). Both conserved end residues are part of each CDR3. Each record gives: V gene, CDR3 protein.

V gene: TRBV30
CDR3 protein: CAWRVAAGGVWAYF

V gene: TRBV7-3
CDR3 protein: CASSLNLHNEQFF

V gene: TRBV2
CDR3 protein: CASSEMGANVLTF

V gene: TRBV27
CDR3 protein: CASSLGLGTEAFF

V gene: TRBV7-2
CDR3 protein: CASSLARIQETQYF

V gene: TRBV5-1
CDR3 protein: CASSLGRDRVRNEQFF

V gene: TRBV10-1
CDR3 protein: CASSPGLEGTNEQFF

V gene: TRBV11-2
CDR3 protein: CASSNGTGWYNEQFF

V gene: TRBV12-3/TRBV12-4
CDR3 protein: CASSLVLADTQYF

V gene: TRBV14
CDR3 protein: CASSQDAESYEQYF

V gene: TRBV20-1
CDR3 protein: CSAPRGHGGGTEAFF

V gene: TRBV29-1
CDR3 protein: CSVVQGLERDTQYF

V gene: TRBV4-2
CDR3 protein: CASSPSGPFNTEAFF

V gene: TRBV24-1
CDR3 protein: CATSDFGRRTKNIQYF

V gene: TRBV29-1
CDR3 protein: CSAQGTGMFEKLFF

V gene: TRBV7-2
CDR3 protein: CASSFGGASETQYF

V gene: TRBV3-1
CDR3 protein: CASSQDPSRPLHF

V gene: TRBV5-1
CDR3 protein: CASSWGGLAEFSYEQYF

V gene: TRBV7-6
CDR3 protein: CASSLRSGNEQFF

V gene: TRBV5-6
CDR3 protein: CASSLAARGRNEKLFF

V gene: TRBV29-1
CDR3 protein: CSVDEQGNYGYTF

V gene: TRBV20-1
CDR3 protein: CSAKLSQGLTEAFF

V gene: TRBV12-3/TRBV12-4
CDR3 protein: CASSPPSQPDTQYF

V gene: TRBV7-8
CDR3 protein: CASSLAVQPQHF

V gene: TRBV7-9
CDR3 protein: CASSLSRGRDSPLHF

V gene: TRBV12-3/TRBV12-4
CDR3 protein: CASTLRGDGELFF

V gene: TRBV12-3/TRBV12-4
CDR3 protein: CASSTGSPSQETQYF

V gene: TRBV5-6
CDR3 protein: CASSLLGGTPTDTQYF

V gene: TRBV11-2
CDR3 protein: CASSFLAGSYNEQFF

V gene: TRBV7-9
CDR3 protein: CAGLAVSGNTIYF

V gene: TRBV5-5
CDR3 protein: CASSLVGQGLGNEQFF

V gene: TRBV14
CDR3 protein: CASSQAGGPVTDTQYF

V gene: TRBV19
CDR3 protein: CASSIPGNNEKLFF

V gene: TRBV6-6
CDR3 protein: CASSYSDIKAKNIQYF

V gene: TRBV3-1
CDR3 protein: CASSQDRRGSQGAFF

V gene: TRBV29-1
CDR3 protein: CSEEAINYNEQFF

V gene: TRBV29-1
CDR3 protein: CSVPRSGVAFF

V gene: TRBV7-6
CDR3 protein: CASSPGGGETQYF

V gene: TRBV13
CDR3 protein: CASSPHGGLSLNYGYTF

V gene: TRBV5-6
CDR3 protein: CASSLSGAAGGTFF

V gene: TRBV7-9
CDR3 protein: CASSLISQETQYF

V gene: TRBV18
CDR3 protein: CASSPPMGTERYEQYF